The 2 T cell receptor beta chains below all came from one sample that was sequenced in a study of blood T cell repertoires in COVID-19. Profiling relied on immunoSEQ multiplex PCR, and the TCRdb table lists in-frame clones only, not all of them. The sample has around 120,000 clones; more than 60% are singletons. The source material was peripheral blood. These receptor sequences come from a woman between 65 and 79 years old with acute or convalescent COVID-19.

V usage is TRBV6-5 and J usage is TRBJ2-3, with a possible D match to TRBD1 (5 bases). The germline V and J ends were trimmed by 2 bases and 2 bases, with 11 bases remaining between them. The CDR3 spans 15 residues. Germline V lookup: CDR1 MNHEY, CDR2 SVGAGI. The CDR3 here is CASSYGAGPTDTQYF. The CDR3 DNA reads as TGTGCCAGCAGTTACGGGGCAGGGCCCACAGATACGCAGTATTTT.

The chain joins TRBV4-3 to TRBJ1-4; D is unclear. Germline V gives CDR1 LGHNA, CDR2 YSLEER. CDR3 size: 14 residues. Trimming pared 3 bases from V and 0 bases from J, leaving 5 bases between. CDR3 DNA: TGCGCCAGCAGCCAGGCAGCAACTAATGAAAAACTGTTTTTT. This codes for CASSQAATNEKLFF.